A single sample gave rise to the 22 T cell receptor beta chains below, sequenced in a study of blood T cell repertoires in COVID-19. Method: immunoSEQ multiplex PCR; TCRdb's copy keeps in-frame clones and lacks some. The table lists over 60,000 clones, more than 75% of them singletons. The sample consisted of peripheral blood. The receptors here all came from a man between 65 and 85 years old with active or convalescent COVID-19.

The V gene is TRBV29-1, the J gene TRBJ1-1, with 8 positions matching TRBD1. Germline trimming cut 2 bases from V and 4 bases from J; bases unmatched to any gene: 3. Germline CDR1 SQVTM, CDR2 ANQGSEA. CDR3 length: 13 amino acids. This chain's CDR3 is CSVERTGGTEAFF. Here the CDR3 DNA reads TGCAGCGTTGAAAGAACAGGGGGCACTGAAGCTTTCTTT.

This clone has just a few counts. The CDR3 coding sequence is TGTGCCAGCAGCCGGGACTTTCCCTACGAGCAGTACTTC. Its protein is CASSRDFPYEQYF. The rearrangement joins TRBV5-6 to TRBJ2-7; D is possibly TRBD2 (6 bases). Germline V gives CDR1 SGHDT, CDR2 YYEEEE. The CDR3 length is 13 residues. Between the trimmed V and J ends, which lost 4 bases and 2 bases, there was a span of 10 bases. The whole variable domain, filled in from reference TRBV5-6 and TRBJ2-7, reads DAGVTQSPTHLIKTRGQQVTLRCSPKSGHDTVSWYQQALGQGPQFIFQYYEEEERQRGNFPDRFSGHQFPNYSSELNVNALLLGDSALYLCASSRDFPYEQYFGPGTRLTVT.

The J gene is TRBJ1-5, the V gene TRBV7-9; D ambiguous. Between the trimmed V and J ends, which lost 5 bases and 3 bases, there was a span of 11 bases. This CDR3 has 14 amino acids. Germline CDR1 is SEHNR and CDR2 is FQNEAQ (reference sequence). The CDR3 protein is CASSLGGFNQPQHF. The CDR3 DNA reads TGTGCCAGCAGCCTAGGCGGGTTCAATCAGCCCCAGCATTTT.

The V gene is TRBV11-2, the J gene TRBJ2-2, with 8 bases matching TRBD1. The CDR3 spans 16 residues. The V gene end was trimmed by 4 bases and the J gene end by 3 bases; junction bases not matched to a gene: 7. Germline CDR1 reads SGHAT; CDR2 reads FQNNGV. The DNA of the CDR3 is TGTGCCAGCAGCTCCCGGACAGGGAAGGACACCGGGGAGCTGTTTTTT. It is translated as CASSSRTGKDTGELFF. Drawing the rest from reference TRBV11-2 and TRBJ2-2, the complete variable domain is EAGVAQSPRYKIIEKRQSVAFWCNPISGHATLYWYQQILGQGPKLLIQFQNNGVVDDSQLPKDRFSAERLKGVDSTLKIQPAKLEDSAVYLCASSSRTGKDTGELFFGEGSRLTVL.

A single count supports this clone. This chain joins TRBV19 and TRBJ1-2; D is uncertain. The CDR3 runs 14 residues. V was pared by 7 bases and J by 7 bases, with 19 bases between. Per germline, CDR1 LNHDA and CDR2 SQIVND (reference sequence). The chain's CDR3 is CASTTDGEYSGYTF. The DNA for the CDR3 is TGTGCCAGTACCACCGACGGGGAATACTCTGGCTACACCTTC.

The chain combines TRBV28 with TRBJ1-1; no reliable D call. Per the germline V gene, CDR1 is MDHEN and CDR2 is SYDVKM. This CDR3 contains 12 residues. V lost 7 bases, J lost 6 bases, and 12 bases lay in between. The CDR3 here is CASTRSMSEAFF. The DNA for the CDR3 is TGTGCCAGCACCCGATCTATGTCTGAAGCTTTCTTT.

The V and J genes are TRBV10-3 and TRBJ2-7; 7 bases are shared with TRBD1. The trim removed 9 bases at V and 2 bases at J, leaving 4 bases unmatched. CDR1 ENHRY and CDR2 SYGVKD come from the germline V gene. CDR3 length equals 12 residues. CDR3 in amino acids: CAIRGQAYEQYF. The CDR3 DNA sequence: TGTGCCATAAGAGGACAGGCCTACGAGCAGTACTTC.

The chain is built from TRBV21-1 and TRBJ2-6; the DNA was not used to check the table's D call, TRBD1. TRBV21-1 is deemed a pseudogene. This CDR3 has 15 amino acids. CDR3 residues: CASTRTASGANVLTF. CDR3 coding DNA: TGTGCCAGCACCAGGACAGCTTCTGGGGCCAACGTCCTGACTTTC.

The rearrangement links TRBV19 to TRBJ1-3; D perhaps matches TRBD1 (5 bases). Trimming shortened V by 9 bases and J by 1 base, and 13 bases separated the two germline ends. CDR3 length equals 14 residues. Germline CDR1 is LNHDA and CDR2 is SQIVND (reference sequence). The CDR3 reads CASERGGSGNTIYF. The CDR3 region has the DNA TGTGCCAGCGAACGTGGGGGGTCTGGAAACACCATATATTTT.

This chain joins TRBV12-3 or TRBV12-4 and TRBJ1-1, with TRBD1 identical over 9 bases. The length of the CDR3 is 13 residues. V lost 7 bases, J lost 10 bases, and 10 bases stayed unmatched. CDR3 sequence reads: CASNLLGQGGAFF. CDR3 nucleotide sequence: TGTGCCAGCAACCTATTGGGACAGGGTGGAGCTTTCTTT.

This chain joins TRBV11-1 and TRBJ2-2; D might be TRBD1 (6 bases). The CDR3 contains 16 residues. CDR1 and CDR2 (germline): SGHAT, FQDESV (reference sequence). Trimming stripped 4 bases from V and 1 base from J, with 13 bases between. As DNA, the CDR3 is TGTGCCAGCAGCTCACGACAGGTTATGAACACCGGGGAGCTGTTTTTT. This translates into CASSSRQVMNTGELFF.

Of note for this clone: One end of the junction does not line up with germline, which may come from a read error. The genes are TRBV7-7 and TRBJ2-2; possibly TRBD2 for D (5 bases). Looked up from germline, CDR1 is SSHAT and CDR2 is FNYEAQ (reference sequence). The CDR3 totals 14 residues. CDR3 sequence reads: CASSLEHGAGELFF. The DNA for the CDR3 is TGTGCTAGCAGCTTAGAACACGGGGCCGGGGAGCTGTTTTTT. Complete variable domain (other parts from reference TRBV7-7 and TRBJ2-2): GAGVSQSPRYKVTKRGQDVTLRCDPISSHATLYWYQQALGQGPEFLTYFNYEAQPDKSGLPSDRFSAERPEGSISTLTIQRTEQRDSAMYRCASSLEHGAGELFFGEGSRLTVL.

The rearrangement joins TRBV9 to TRBJ2-1, with 7 positions matching TRBD1. The CDR3 contains 16 residues. Germline V gene lookup returns CDR1 SGDLS and CDR2 YYNGEE. V shed 0 bases and J 8 bases; nucleotides not matched to a gene: 11. The CDR3 bases are TGTGCCAGCAGCGTAGGGCATAGGGGGCGTGTGGATGAGCAGTTCTTC. The encoded protein is CASSVGHRGRVDEQFF.

The chain recombines TRBV7-2 with TRBJ2-3; 8 bases map to TRBD2. CDR3 length equals 16 residues. V was clipped by 4 bases and J by 6 bases; unmatched bases: 12. Germline assignment: CDR1 SGHTA and CDR2 FQGNSA. In nucleotides, the CDR3 is TGTGCCAGCAGCTACTTTTCGGGAGGGCCTTGGGATACGCAGTATTTT. This sequence encodes CASSYFSGGPWDTQYF.

The genes are TRBV9 and TRBJ2-7, with 9 nucleotides matching TRBD2. Germline loops: CDR1 SGDLS, CDR2 YYNGEE. This CDR3 has 15 residues. J lost 6 bases, V lost 2 bases, and 9 bases had no gene match. The CDR3: CASSVGTLAGTEQYF. The CDR3 nucleotides read TGTGCCAGCAGCGTCGGAACGCTAGCGGGAACCGAGCAGTACTTC.

The chain joins TRBV28 to TRBJ1-6, with D uncertain. Germline CDR1 is MDHEN and CDR2 is SYDVKM. V shed 1 base and J shed 9 bases, with 10 bases lying between them. The CDR3 covers 14 residues. In DNA, the CDR3 is TGTGCCAGCAGTTTATCCCCGGAGATTTCACCCCTCCACTTT. Encoded protein: CASSLSPEISPLHF.

The chain employs TRBV18 and TRBJ2-7, with 9 bases lining up with TRBD1. The CDR3 loop spans 14 amino acids. Losses at the gene ends were 3 bases for V and 3 bases for J; bases not matched to a gene: 3. The germline gives CDR1 KGHSH, CDR2 LQKENI. CDR3 sequence reads: CASSPGQGFYEQYF. Here the CDR3 DNA reads TGTGCCAGCTCACCGGGACAGGGATTCTACGAGCAGTACTTC.

This chain uses TRBV6-1 with TRBJ1-3; 8 bases agree with TRBD1. Germline V gives CDR1 MNHNS, CDR2 SASEGT. The length of the CDR3 is 17 residues. The V and J ends lost 4 bases and 1 base, in that order; junction bases with no gene match: 9. The CDR3 DNA is TGTGCCAGCAGTGCCGGGACAGGCTGGAAGTCTGGAAACACCATATATTTT. Translating gives CASSAGTGWKSGNTIYF.

The chain joins TRBV6-1 to TRBJ2-7, with a tentative D call TRBD1 (6 bases). V was cut by 2 bases and J by 4 bases, with 15 bases left in between. The germline V gene encodes CDR1 MNHNS and CDR2 SASEGT. CDR3 length: 15 residues. For the CDR3, the DNA is TGTGCCAGCAGTGAACCCGACAGGAGACGGTACGAGCAGTACTTC. Translated: CASSEPDRRRYEQYF.

The chain recombines TRBV4-1 with TRBJ1-1; TRBD1 agrees at 7 bases. The CDR3 runs to 16 residues. With V trimmed by 3 bases and J by 5 bases, 12 bases remained unmatched. CDR1 MGHRA and CDR2 YSYEKL come from the germline V gene. In DNA, the CDR3 is TGCGCCAGCAGCCACGCTCGACAGGGCCTCTTAACTGAAGCTTTCTTT. It specifies CASSHARQGLLTEAFF.

The chain uses TRBV19 and TRBJ1-2; D uncertain. Trimming cost V 6 bases and J 6 bases, with 14 bases left between them. The CDR3 loop spans 13 amino acids. Looked up from germline, CDR1 is LNHDA and CDR2 is SQIVND (reference sequence). The CDR3: CASSPREGDGYTF. The CDR3 nucleotides read TGTGCCAGTAGCCCAAGGGAGGGTGATGGCTACACCTTC.

This sequence joins TRBV28 and TRBJ2-3, with TRBD2 as a possible D gene (5 bases). V lost 6 bases to trimming and J lost 0 bases, with 16 bases between them. CDR1 MDHEN and CDR2 SYDVKM come from the germline V gene. CDR3 length equals 16 residues. The DNA of the CDR3 is TGTGCCAGCAGCCCAAATAAATGGACTAGCACAGATACGCAGTATTTT. It translates to CASSPNKWTSTDTQYF. Looking up the rest from reference TRBV28 and TRBJ2-3 gives the full variable domain: DVKVTQSSRYLVKRTGEKVFLECVQDMDHENMFWYRQDPGLGLRLIYFSYDVKMKEKGDIPEGYSVSREKKERFSLILESASTNQTSMYLCASSPNKWTSTDTQYFGPGTRLTVL.